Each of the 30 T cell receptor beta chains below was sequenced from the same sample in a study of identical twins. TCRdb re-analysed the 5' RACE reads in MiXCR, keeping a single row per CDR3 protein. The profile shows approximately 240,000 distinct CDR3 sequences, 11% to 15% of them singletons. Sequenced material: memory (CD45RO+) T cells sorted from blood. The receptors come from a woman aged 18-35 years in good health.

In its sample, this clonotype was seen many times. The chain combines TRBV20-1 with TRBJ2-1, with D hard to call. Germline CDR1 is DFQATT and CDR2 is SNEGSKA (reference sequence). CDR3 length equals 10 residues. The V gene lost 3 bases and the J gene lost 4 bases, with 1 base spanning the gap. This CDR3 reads CSASYNEQFF. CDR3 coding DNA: TGCAGTGCTAGTTACAATGAGCAGTTCTTC.

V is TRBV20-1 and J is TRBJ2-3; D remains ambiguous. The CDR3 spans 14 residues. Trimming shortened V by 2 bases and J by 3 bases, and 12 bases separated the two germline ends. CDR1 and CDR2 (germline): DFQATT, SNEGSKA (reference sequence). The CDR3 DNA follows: TGCAGTGCTAGATCCTCGCCTGGGACAGATACGCAGTATTTT. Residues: CSARSSPGTDTQYF.

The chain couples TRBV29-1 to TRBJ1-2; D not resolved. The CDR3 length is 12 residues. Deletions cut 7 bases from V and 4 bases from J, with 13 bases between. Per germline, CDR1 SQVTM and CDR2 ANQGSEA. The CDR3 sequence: CSARGFSYGYTF. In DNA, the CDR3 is TGCAGCGCCCGAGGATTTAGCTATGGCTACACCTTC.

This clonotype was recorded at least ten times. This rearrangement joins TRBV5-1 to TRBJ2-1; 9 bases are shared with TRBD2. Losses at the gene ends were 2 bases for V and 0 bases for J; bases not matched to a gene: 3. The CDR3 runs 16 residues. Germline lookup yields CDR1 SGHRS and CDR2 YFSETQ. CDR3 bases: TGCGCCAGCAGCTTAGCGGGAGGTCTCTCCTACAATGAGCAGTTCTTC. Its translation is CASSLAGGLSYNEQFF.

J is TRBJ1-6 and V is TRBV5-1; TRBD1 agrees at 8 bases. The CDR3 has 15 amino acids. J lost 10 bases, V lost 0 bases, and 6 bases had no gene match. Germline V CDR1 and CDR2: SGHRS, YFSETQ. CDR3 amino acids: CASSLEVGQGSPLHF. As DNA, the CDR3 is TGCGCCAGCAGCTTGGAAGTAGGACAGGGATCACCCCTCCACTTT.

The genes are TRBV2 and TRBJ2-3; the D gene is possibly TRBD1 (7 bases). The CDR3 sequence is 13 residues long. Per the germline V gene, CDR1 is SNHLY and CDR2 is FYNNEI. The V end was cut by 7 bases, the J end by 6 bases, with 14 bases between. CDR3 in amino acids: CASIRQGGDTQYF. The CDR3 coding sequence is TGTGCCAGCATTCGGCAGGGGGGCGATACGCAGTATTTT.

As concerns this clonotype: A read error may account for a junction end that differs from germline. CDR3 bases: TGTGCCAGCAGCTTAGCAGGGACAGTCGTCTCCTTC. Its translation: CASSLAGTVVSF. This chain links TRBV7-2 with TRBJ2-7; TRBD1 matches 7 bases. Germline V gene data show CDR1 as SGHTA and CDR2 as FQGNSA. The CDR3 length is 12 residues.

CDR3 DNA: TGTGCCAGCAGCTCCCAGGGGGCAGGTTCACCCCTCCACTTT. It encodes CASSSQGAGSPLHF. The chain recombines TRBV9 with TRBJ1-6, with 8 positions matching TRBD1. There are 14 residues in the CDR3. Germline trimming cut 4 bases from V and 9 bases from J; bases unmatched to any gene: 6. Germline V CDR1 and CDR2: SGDLS, YYNGEE.

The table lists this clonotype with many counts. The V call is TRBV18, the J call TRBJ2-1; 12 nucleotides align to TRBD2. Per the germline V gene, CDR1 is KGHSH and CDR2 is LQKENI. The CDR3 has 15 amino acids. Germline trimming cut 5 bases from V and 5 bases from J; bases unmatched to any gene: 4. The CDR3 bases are TGTGCCAGCTCAGCCCTAGCGGGAGGGGACAATGAGCAGTTCTTC. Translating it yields CASSALAGGDNEQFF.

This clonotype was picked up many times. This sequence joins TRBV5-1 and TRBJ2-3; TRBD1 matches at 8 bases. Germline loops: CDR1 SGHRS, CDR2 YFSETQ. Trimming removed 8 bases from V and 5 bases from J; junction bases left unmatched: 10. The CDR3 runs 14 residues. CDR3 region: CARTGEATQDTQYF. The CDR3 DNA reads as TGCGCCAGGACAGGGGAGGCTACCCAAGATACGCAGTATTTT.

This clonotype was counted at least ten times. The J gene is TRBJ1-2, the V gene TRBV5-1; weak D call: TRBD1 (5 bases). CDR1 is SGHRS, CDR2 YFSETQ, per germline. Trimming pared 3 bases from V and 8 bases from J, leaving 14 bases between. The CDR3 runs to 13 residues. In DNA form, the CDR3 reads TGCGCCAGCAGCTCCCAGGGTCAGAACGGCTACACCTTC. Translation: CASSSQGQNGYTF.

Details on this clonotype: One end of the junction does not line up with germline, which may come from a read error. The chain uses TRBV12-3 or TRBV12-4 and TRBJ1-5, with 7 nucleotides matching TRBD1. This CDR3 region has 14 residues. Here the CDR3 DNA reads TGTGCCAGCAGTCCCCGGGACAGCAATCAGCCCCAGCGTTTT. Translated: CASSPRDSNQPQRF.

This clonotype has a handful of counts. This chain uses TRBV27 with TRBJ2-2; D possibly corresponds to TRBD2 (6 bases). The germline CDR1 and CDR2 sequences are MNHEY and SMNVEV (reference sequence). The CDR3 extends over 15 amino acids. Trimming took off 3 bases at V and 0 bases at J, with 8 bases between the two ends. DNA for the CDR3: TGTGCCAGCAGTTTCCTAGCGACGAACACCGGGGAGCTGTTTTTT. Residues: CASSFLATNTGELFF.

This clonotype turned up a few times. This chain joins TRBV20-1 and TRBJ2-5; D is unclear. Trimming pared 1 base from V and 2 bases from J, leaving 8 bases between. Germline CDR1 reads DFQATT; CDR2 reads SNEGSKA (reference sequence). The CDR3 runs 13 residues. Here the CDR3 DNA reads TGCAGTGCTAGAGGACACTTGCAAGAGACCCAGTACTTC. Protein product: CSARGHLQETQYF.

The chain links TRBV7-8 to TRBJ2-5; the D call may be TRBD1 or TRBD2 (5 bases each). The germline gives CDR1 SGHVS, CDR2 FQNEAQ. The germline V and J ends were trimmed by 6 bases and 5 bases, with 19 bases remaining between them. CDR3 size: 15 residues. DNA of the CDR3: TGTGCCAGCAGGTCTGGGACCATAATAAAGGAGACCCAGTACTTC. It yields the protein CASRSGTIIKETQYF.

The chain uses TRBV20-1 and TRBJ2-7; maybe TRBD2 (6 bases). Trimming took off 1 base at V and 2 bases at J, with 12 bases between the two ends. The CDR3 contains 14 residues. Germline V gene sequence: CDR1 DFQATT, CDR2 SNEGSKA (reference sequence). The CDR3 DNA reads TGCAGTGCTAGAGGACGGGGGTTCCCCTACGAGCAGTACTTC. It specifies CSARGRGFPYEQYF.

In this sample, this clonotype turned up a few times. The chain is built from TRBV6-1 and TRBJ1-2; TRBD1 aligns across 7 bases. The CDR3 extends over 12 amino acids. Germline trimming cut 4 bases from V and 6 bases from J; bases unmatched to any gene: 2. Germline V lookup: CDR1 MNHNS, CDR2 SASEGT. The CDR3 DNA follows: TGTGCCAGCAGTGGGGGACAGCATGGCTACACCTTC. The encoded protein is CASSGGQHGYTF.

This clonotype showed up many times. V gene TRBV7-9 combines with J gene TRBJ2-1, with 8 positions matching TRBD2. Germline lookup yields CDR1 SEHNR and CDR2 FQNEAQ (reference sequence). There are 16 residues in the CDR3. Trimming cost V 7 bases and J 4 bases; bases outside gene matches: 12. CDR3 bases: TGTGCCAGCATCGACCGATCGGGAGGGGCTTACAATGAGCAGTTCTTC. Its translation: CASIDRSGGAYNEQFF.

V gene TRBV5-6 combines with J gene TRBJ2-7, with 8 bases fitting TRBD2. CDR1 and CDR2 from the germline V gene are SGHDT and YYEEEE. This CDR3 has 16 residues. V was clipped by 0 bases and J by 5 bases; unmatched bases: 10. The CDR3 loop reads CASSLGGGLVAHEQYF. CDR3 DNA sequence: TGTGCCAGCAGCTTGGGTGGGGGACTAGTCGCCCACGAGCAGTACTTC.

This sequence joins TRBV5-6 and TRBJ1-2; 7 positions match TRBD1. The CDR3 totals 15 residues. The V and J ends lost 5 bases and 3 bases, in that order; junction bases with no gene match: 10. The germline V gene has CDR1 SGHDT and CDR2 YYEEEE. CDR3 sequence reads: CASSTKQGSDYGYTF. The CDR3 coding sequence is TGTGCCAGCAGTACAAAACAGGGGTCGGACTATGGCTACACCTTC.

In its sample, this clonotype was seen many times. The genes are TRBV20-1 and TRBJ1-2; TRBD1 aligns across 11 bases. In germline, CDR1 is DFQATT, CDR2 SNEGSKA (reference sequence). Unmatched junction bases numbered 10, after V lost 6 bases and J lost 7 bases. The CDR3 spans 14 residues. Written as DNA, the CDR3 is TGCAGTGCGCCTTCCGGGACAGGGGGTTTTGGCTACACCTTC. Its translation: CSAPSGTGGFGYTF.

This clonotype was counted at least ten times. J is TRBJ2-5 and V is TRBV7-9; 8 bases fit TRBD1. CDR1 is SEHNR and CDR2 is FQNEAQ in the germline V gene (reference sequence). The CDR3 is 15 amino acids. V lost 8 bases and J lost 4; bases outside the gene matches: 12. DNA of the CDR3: TGTGCCAGCGGACCCGGACAGGGTAATGGAGAGACCCAGTACTTC. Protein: CASGPGQGNGETQYF.

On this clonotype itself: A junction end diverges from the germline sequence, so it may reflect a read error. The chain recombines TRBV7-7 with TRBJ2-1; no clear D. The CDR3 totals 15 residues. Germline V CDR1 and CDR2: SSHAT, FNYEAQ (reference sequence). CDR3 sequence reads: CASSLVPGINNEQFF. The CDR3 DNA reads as TGTGCTAGCAGCTTAGTCCCAGGAATCAACAATGAGCAGTTCTTC.

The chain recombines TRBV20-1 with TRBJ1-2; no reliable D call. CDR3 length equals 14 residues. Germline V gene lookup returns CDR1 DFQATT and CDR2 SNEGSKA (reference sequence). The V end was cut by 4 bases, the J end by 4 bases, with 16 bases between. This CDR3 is CSATQTTELYGYTF. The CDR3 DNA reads TGCAGTGCTACCCAGACTACAGAACTCTATGGCTACACCTTC.

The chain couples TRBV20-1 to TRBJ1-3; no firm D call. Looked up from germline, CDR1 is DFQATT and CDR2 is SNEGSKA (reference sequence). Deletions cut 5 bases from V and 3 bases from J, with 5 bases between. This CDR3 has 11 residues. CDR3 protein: CSALVGNTIYF. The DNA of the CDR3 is TGCAGTGCTCTGGTTGGAAACACCATATATTTT.

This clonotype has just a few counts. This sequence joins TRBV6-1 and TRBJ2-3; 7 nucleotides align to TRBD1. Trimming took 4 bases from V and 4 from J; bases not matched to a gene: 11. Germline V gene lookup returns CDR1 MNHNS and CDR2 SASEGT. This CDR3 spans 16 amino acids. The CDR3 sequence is CASSGLGTAKADTQYF. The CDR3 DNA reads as TGTGCCAGCAGTGGACTGGGGACAGCCAAAGCAGATACGCAGTATTTT.

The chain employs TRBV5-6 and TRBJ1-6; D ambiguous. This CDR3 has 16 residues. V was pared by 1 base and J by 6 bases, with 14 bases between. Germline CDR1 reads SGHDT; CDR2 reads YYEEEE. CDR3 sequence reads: CASSLLLGMFNSPLHF. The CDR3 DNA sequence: TGTGCCAGCAGCTTGTTATTAGGGATGTTTAATTCACCCCTCCACTTT.

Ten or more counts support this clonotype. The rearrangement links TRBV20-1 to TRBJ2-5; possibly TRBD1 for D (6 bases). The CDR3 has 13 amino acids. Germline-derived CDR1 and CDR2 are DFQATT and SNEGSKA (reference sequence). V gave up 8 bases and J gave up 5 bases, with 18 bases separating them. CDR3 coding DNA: TGCAGTCCCTTCGGGACAACCCCGGAGACCCAGTACTTC. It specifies CSPFGTTPETQYF.

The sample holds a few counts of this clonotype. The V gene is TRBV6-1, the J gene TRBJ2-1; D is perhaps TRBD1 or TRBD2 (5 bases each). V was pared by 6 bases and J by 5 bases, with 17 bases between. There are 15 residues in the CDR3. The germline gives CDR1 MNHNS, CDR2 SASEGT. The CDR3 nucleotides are TGTGCCAGCAGCCGGGGCACGGGGTACGACAATGAGCAGTTCTTC. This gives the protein CASSRGTGYDNEQFF.

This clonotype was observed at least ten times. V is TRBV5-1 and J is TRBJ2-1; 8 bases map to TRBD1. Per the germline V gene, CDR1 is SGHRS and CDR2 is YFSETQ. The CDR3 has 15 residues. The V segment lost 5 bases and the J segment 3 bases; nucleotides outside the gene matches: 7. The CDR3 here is CASSFGQGGYNEQFF. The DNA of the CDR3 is TGCGCCAGCAGTTTCGGACAGGGAGGCTACAATGAGCAGTTCTTC.